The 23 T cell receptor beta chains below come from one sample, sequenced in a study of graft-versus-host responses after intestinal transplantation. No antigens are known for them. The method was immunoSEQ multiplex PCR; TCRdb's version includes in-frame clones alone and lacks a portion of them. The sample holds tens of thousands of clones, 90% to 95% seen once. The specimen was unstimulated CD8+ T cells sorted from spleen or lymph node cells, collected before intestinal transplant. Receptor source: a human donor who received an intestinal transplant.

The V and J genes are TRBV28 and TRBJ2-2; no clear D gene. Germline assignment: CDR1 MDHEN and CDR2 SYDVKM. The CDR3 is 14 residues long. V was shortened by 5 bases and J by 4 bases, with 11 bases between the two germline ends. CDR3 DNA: TGTGCCAGCAGTCTGACACAGCGCACCGGGGAGCTGTTTTTT. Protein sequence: CASSLTQRTGELFF. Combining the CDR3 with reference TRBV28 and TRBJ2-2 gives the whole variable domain DVKVTQSSRYLVKRTGEKVFLECVQDMDHENMFWYRQDPGLGLRLIYFSYDVKMKEKGDIPEGYSVSREKKERFSLILESASTNQTSMYLCASSLTQRTGELFFGEGSRLTVL.

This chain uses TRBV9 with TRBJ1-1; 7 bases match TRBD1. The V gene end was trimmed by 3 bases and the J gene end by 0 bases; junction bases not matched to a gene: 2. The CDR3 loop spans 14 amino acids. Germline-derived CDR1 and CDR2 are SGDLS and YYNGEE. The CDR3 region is CASSADRVNTEAFF. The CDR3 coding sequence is TGTGCCAGCAGCGCAGACAGGGTGAACACTGAAGCTTTCTTT.

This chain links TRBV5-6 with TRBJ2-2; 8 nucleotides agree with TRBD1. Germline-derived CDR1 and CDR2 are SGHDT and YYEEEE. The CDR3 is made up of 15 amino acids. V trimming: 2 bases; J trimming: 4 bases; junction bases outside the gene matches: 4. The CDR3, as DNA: TGTGCCAGCAGCTTATGGACAGGGAGCACCGGGGAGCTGTTTTTT. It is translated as CASSLWTGSTGELFF.

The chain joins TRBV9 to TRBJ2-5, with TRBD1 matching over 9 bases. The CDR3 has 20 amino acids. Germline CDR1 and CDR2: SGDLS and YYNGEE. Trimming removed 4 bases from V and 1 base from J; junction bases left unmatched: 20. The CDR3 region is CASSSSSRTGVYVGQETQYF. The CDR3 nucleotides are TGTGCCAGCAGCTCATCGTCCCGGACAGGGGTTTATGTCGGCCAAGAGACCCAGTACTTC.

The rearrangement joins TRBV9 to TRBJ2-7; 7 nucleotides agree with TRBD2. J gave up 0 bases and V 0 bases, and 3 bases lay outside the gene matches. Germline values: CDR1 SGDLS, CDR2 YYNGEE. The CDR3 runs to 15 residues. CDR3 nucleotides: TGTGCCAGCAGCGTAGCGGGAGGCCTCTCCTACGAGCAGTACTTC. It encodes CASSVAGGLSYEQYF.

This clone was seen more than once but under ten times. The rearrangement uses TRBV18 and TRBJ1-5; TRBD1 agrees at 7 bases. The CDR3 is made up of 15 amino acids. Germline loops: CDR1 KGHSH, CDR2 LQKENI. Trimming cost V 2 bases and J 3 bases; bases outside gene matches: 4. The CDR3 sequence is CASSPGTVFNQPQHF. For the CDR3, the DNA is TGTGCCAGCTCACCAGGGACAGTGTTCAATCAGCCCCAGCATTTT.

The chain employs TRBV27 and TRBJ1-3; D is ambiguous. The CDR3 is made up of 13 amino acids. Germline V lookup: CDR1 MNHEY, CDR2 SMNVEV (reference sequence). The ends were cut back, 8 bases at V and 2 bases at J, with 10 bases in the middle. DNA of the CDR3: TGTGCCAGCTTTGGCTGGGCTGGAAACACCATATATTTT. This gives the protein CASFGWAGNTIYF.

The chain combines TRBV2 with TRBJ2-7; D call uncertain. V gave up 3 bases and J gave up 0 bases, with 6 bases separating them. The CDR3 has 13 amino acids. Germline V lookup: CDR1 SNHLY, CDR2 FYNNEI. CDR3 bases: TGTGCCAGCAGTGATACGAACTCCTACGAGCAGTACTTC. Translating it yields CASSDTNSYEQYF.

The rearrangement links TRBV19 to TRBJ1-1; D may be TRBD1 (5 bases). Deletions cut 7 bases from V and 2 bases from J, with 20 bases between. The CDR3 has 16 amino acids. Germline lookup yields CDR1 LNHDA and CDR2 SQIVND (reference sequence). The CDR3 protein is CASKGIRGGVNTEAFF. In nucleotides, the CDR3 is TGTGCCAGTAAAGGAATACGGGGAGGGGTTAACACTGAAGCTTTCTTT.

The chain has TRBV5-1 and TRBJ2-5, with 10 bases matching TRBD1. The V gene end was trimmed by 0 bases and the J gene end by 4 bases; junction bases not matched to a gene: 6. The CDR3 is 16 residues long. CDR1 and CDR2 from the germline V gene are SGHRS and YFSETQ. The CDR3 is CASSLAQTGGGETQYF. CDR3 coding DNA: TGCGCCAGCAGCTTGGCCCAGACAGGGGGCGGAGAGACCCAGTACTTC.

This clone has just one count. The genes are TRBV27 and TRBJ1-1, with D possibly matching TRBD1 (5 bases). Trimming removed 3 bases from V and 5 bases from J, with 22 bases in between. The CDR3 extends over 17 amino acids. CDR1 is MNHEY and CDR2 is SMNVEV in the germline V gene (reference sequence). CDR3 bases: TGTGCCAGCAGTTTCCGGGGCCAGATTTTTAGGGGAACTGAAGCTTTCTTT. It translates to CASSFRGQIFRGTEAFF.

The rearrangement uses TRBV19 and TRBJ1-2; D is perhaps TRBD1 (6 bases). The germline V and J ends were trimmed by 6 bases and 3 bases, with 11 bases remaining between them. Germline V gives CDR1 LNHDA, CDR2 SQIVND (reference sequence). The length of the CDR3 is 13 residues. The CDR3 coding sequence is TGTGCCAGTAGCACAGGGATTGACTATGGCTACACCTTC. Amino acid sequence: CASSTGIDYGYTF. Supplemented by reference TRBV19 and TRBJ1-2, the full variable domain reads DGGITQSPKYLFRKEGQNVTLSCEQNLNHDAMYWYRQDPGQGLRLIYYSQIVNDFQKGDIAEGYSVSREKKESFPLTVTSAQKNPTAFYLCASSTGIDYGYTFGSGTRLTVV.

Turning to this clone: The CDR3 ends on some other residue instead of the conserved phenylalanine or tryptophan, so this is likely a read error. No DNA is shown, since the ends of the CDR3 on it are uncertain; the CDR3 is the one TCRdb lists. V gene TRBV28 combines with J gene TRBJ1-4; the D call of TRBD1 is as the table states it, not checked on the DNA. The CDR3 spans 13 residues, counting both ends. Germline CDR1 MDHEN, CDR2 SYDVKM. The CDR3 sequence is CASSFVIHRDRVG.

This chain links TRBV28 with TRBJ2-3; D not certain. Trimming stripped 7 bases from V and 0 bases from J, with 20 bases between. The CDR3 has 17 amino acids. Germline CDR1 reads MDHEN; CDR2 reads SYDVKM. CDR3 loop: CASTVSPGYASTDTQYF. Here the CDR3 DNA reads TGTGCCAGCACCGTAAGTCCAGGCTACGCTAGCACAGATACGCAGTATTTT.

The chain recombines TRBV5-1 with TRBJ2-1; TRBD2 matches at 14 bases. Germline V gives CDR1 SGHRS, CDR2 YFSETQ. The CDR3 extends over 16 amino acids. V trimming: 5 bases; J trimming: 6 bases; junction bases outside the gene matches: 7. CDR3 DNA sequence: TGCGCCAGCAGAACTCTCGGACTAGCGGGAGGCAATGAGCAGTTCTTC. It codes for CASRTLGLAGGNEQFF.

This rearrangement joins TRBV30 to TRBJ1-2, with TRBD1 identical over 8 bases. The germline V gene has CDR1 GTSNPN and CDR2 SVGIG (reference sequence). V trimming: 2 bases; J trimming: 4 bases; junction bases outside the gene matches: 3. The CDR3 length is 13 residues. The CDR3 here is CAWSPGGTYGYTF. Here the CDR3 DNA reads TGTGCCTGGAGTCCAGGGGGCACCTATGGCTACACCTTC.

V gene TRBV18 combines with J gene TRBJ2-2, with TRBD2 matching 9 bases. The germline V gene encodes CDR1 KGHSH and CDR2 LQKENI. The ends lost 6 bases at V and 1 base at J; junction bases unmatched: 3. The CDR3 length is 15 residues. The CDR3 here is CASSRLAENTGELFF. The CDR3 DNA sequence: TGTGCCAGCTCCCGACTAGCGGAGAACACCGGGGAGCTGTTTTTT. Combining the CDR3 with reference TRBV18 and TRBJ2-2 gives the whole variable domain NAGVMQNPRHLVRRRGQEARLRCSPMKGHSHVYWYRQLPEEGLKFMVYLQKENIIDESGMPKERFSAEFPKEGPSILRIQQVVRGDSAAYFCASSRLAENTGELFFGEGSRLTVL.

The CDR3 region is CASSETRYEQYF. The CDR3 nucleotides read TGTGCCAGCAGTGAAACCCGGTACGAGCAGTACTTC. This chain uses TRBV6-1 with TRBJ2-7; no clear D. Trimming left V 2 bases short and J 4 bases short, with 6 bases between. Germline lookup yields CDR1 MNHNS and CDR2 SASEGT. The CDR3 runs to 12 residues.

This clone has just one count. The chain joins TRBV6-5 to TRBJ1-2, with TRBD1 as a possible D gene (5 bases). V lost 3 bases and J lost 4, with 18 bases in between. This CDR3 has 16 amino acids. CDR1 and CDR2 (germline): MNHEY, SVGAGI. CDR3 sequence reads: CASSYLVGEAGYGYTF. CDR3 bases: TGTGCCAGCAGTTATTTAGTGGGGGAGGCCGGCTATGGCTACACCTTC.

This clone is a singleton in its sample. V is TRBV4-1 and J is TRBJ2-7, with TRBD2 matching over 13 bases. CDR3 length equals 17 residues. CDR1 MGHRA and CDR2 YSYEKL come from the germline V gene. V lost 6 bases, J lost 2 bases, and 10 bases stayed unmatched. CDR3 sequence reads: CASSGLAGVKGTYEQYF. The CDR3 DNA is TGCGCCAGCAGTGGACTAGCGGGAGTCAAAGGGACCTACGAGCAGTACTTC.

CDR3 sequence: CASSPGDLQFF. The DNA of the CDR3 is TGTGCCAGCAGCCCCGGGGACCTACAGTTCTTC. The chain has TRBV7-9 and TRBJ2-1; the D gene could be TRBD1 or TRBD2 (5 bases each). Germline CDR1 and CDR2: SEHNR and FQNEAQ (reference sequence). V was trimmed by 5 bases and J by 13 bases, leaving 12 bases between them. This CDR3 has 11 residues. The entire variable domain, with the rest obtained from reference TRBV7-9 and TRBJ2-1, is as follows: DTGVSQNPRHKITKRGQNVTFRCDPISEHNRLYWYRQTLGQGPEFLTYFQNEAQLEKSRLLSDRFSAERPKGSFSTLEIQRTEQGDSAMYLCASSPGDLQFFGPGTRLTVL.

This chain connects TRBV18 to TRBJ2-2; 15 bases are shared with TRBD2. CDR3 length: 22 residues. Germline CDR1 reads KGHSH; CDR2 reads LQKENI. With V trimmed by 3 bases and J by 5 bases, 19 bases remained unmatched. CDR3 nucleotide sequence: TGTGCCAGCTCACCCATCCCGGGACTAGCGGGAGGATCGTCAGTGCGGACCGGGGAGCTGTTTTTT. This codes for CASSPIPGLAGGSSVRTGELFF.

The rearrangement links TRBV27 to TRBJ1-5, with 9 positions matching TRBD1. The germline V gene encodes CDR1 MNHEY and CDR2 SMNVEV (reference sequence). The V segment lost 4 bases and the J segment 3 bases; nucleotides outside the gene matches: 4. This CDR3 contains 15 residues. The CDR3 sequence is CASSWTGAVNQPQHF. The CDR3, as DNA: TGTGCCAGCAGTTGGACAGGGGCCGTCAATCAGCCCCAGCATTTT.